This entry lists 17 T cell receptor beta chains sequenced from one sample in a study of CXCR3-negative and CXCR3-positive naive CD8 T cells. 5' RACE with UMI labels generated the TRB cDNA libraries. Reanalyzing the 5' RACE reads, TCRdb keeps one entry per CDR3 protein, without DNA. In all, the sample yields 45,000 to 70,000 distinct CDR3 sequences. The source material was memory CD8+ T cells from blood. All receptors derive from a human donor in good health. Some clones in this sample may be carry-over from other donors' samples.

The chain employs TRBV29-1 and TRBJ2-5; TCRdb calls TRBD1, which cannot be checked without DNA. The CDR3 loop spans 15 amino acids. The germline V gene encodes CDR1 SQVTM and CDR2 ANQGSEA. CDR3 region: CSVEREAGSLETQYF.

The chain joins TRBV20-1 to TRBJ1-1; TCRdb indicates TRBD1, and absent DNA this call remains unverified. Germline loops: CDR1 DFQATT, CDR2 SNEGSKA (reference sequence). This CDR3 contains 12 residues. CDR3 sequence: CSLGQGNTEAFF.

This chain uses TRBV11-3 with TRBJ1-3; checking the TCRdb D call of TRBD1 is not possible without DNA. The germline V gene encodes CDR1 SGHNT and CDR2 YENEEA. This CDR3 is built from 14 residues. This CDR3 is CASRGRDSGNTIYF.

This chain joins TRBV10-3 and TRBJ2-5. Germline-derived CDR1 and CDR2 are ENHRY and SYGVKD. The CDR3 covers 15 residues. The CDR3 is CAISESLDPQETQYF.

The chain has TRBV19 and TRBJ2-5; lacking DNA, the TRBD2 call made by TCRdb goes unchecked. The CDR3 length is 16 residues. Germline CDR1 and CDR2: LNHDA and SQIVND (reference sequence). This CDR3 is CASSSGLAGRGETQYF.

CDR3 residues: CASSVSGTSGGETQYF. The chain has TRBV2 and TRBJ2-5; TCRdb lists TRBD2, though no DNA is available to test this call. Germline values: CDR1 SNHLY, CDR2 FYNNEI. The CDR3 spans 16 residues. The entire variable domain, with the rest obtained from reference TRBV2 and TRBJ2-5, is as follows: EPEVTQTPSHQVTQMGQEVILRCVPISNHLYFYWYRQILGQKVEFLVSFYNNEISEKSEIFDDQFSVERPDGSNFTLKIRSTKLEDSAMYFCASSVSGTSGGETQYFGPGTRLLVL.

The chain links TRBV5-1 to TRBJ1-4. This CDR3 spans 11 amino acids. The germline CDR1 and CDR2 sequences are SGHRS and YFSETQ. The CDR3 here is CASSFNEKLFF. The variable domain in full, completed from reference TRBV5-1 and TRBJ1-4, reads KAGVTQTPRYLIKTRGQQVTLSCSPISGHRSVSWYQQTPGQGLQFLFEYFSETQRNKGNFPGRFSGRQFSNSRSEMNVSTLELGDSALYLCASSFNEKLFFGSGTQLSVL.

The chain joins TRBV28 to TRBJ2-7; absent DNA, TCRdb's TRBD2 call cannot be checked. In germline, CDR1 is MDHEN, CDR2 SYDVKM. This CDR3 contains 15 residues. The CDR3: CASSPMDFGSYEQYF.

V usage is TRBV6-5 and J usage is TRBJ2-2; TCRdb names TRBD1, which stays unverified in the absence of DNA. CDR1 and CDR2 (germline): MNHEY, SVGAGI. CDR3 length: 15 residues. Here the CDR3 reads CASTPGTAHTGELFF.

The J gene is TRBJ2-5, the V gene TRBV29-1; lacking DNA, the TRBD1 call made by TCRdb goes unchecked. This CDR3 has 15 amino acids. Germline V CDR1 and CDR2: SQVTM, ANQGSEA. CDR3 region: CSVVHRTDVQETQYF.

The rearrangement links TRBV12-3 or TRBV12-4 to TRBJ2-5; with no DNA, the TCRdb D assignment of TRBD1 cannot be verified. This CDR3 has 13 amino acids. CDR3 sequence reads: CASSSGTEETQYF.

The CDR3 protein is CATSRTSGRSNEQFF. The V and J genes are TRBV15 and TRBJ2-1; TCRdb outputs TRBD2, but without DNA this stays unchecked. Germline CDR1 LNHNV, CDR2 YYDKDF (reference sequence). CDR3 length: 15 amino acids.

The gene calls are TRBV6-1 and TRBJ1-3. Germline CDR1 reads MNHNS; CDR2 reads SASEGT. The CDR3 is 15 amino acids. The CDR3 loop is CASSEEVSSGNTIYF.

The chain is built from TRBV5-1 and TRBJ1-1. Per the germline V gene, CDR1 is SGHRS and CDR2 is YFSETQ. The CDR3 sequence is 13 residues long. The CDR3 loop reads CASSLVGVMEAFF.

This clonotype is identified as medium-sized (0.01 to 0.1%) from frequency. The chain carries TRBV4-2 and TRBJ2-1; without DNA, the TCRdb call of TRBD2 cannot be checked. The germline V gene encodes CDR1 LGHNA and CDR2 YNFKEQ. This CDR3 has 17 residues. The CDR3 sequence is CASSLTLEGSSYNEQFF.

CDR3 loop: CASSQGTGYGYTF. V and J are TRBV9 and TRBJ1-2; the D gene TCRdb calls, TRBD1, cannot be checked with no DNA. Germline CDR1 reads SGDLS; CDR2 reads YYNGEE. The CDR3 spans 13 residues.

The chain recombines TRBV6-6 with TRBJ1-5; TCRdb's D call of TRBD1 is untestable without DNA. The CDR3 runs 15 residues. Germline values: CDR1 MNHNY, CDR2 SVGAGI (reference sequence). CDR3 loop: CASSGGRPSNQPQHF.